Below, 6 T cell receptor beta chains from the same sample are listed, as sequenced in a study of Tregs in tolerant kidney transplant recipients. Some clones are missing from TCRdb's copy, which holds only in-frame ones; the method was immunoSEQ multiplex PCR. The table has around 31,000 clones, 82% seen once. The antigens these receptors bind are not known. Input material: Tregs from blood cultured with allogeneic cells. Source of these receptors: a human donor in good health.

The rearrangement links TRBV18 to TRBJ1-2; 8 bases map to TRBD1. J gave up 2 bases and V 3 bases, and 2 bases lay outside the gene matches. The CDR3 is 14 amino acids. Germline CDR1 reads KGHSH; CDR2 reads LQKENI. The CDR3 coding sequence is TGTGCCAGCTCACCCCAGGGGGCGAACTATGGCTACACCTTC. This sequence encodes CASSPQGANYGYTF.

The CDR3 region is CASSEPGRFYGYTF. CDR3 DNA sequence: TGTGCCAGCAGTGAACCCGGACGGTTCTATGGCTACACCTTC. The V gene is TRBV25-1, the J gene TRBJ1-2; no firm D call. CDR1 is MGHDK and CDR2 is SYGVNS in the germline V gene. V was shortened by 2 bases and J by 4 bases, with 11 bases between the two germline ends. The CDR3 spans 14 residues.

The genes are TRBV6-5 and TRBJ2-3; D might be TRBD2 (6 bases). From germline, CDR1 is MNHEY and CDR2 SVGAGI. The CDR3 is made up of 14 amino acids. The germline V and J ends were trimmed by 8 bases and 0 bases, with 12 bases remaining between them. For the CDR3, the DNA is TGTGCCAGCCGACGGGGGAGAAGCACAGATACGCAGTATTTT. Its protein is CASRRGRSTDTQYF.

This chain uses TRBV9 with TRBJ2-5, with TRBD1 matching 7 bases. The V gene's germline CDR1 is SGDLS and CDR2 YYNGEE. The CDR3 covers 15 residues. Trimming removed 4 bases from V and 5 bases from J; junction bases left unmatched: 11. CDR3 in DNA: TGTGCCAGCAGCCCATCGACAGGGAACGGGGAGACCCAGTACTTC. This gives the protein CASSPSTGNGETQYF.

The CDR3 spells CASSSLGTDTEAFF. CDR3 bases: TGTGCCAGCAGTTCGCTGGGGACAGACACTGAAGCTTTCTTT. The genes are TRBV5-6 and TRBJ1-1; TRBD1 aligns across 7 bases. With 5 bases clipped from V and 3 bases from J, the junction kept 7 bases outside the gene matches. Per germline, CDR1 SGHDT and CDR2 YYEEEE. The CDR3 is 14 residues long.

In DNA, the CDR3 is TGTGCCAGCAGTTTATCGGGGACCCAGTACTTC. Translation gives CASSLSGTQYF. This sequence joins TRBV27 and TRBJ2-5, with D hard to call. Germline-derived CDR1 and CDR2 are MNHEY and SMNVEV (reference sequence). Trimming took 0 bases from V and 7 from J, leaving 3 bases between them. This CDR3 spans 11 amino acids.